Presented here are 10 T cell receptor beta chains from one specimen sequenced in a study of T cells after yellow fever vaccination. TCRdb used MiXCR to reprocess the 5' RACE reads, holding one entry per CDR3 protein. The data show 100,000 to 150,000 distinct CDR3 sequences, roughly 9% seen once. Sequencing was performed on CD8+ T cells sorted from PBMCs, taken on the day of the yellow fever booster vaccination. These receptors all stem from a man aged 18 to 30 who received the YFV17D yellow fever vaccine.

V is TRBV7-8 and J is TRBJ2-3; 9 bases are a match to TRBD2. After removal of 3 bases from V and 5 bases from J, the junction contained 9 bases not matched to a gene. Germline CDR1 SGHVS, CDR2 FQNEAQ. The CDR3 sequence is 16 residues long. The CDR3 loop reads CASSFVLRGGLDTQYF. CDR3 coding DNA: TGTGCCAGCAGCTTTGTCCTGCGGGGGGGCTTAGATACGCAGTATTTT.

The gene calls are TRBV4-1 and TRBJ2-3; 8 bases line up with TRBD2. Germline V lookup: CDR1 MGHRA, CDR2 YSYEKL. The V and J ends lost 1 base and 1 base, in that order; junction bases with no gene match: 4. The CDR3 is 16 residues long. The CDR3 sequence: CASSQVAGGGTDTQYF. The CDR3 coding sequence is TGCGCCAGCAGCCAAGTGGCGGGGGGAGGCACAGATACGCAGTATTTT.

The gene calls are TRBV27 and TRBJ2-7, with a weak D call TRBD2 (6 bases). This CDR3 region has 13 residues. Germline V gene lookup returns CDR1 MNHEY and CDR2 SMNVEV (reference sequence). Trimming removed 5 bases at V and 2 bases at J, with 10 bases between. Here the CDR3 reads CASSVGGPYEQYF. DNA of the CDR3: TGTGCCAGCAGTGTAGGAGGGCCCTACGAGCAGTACTTC.

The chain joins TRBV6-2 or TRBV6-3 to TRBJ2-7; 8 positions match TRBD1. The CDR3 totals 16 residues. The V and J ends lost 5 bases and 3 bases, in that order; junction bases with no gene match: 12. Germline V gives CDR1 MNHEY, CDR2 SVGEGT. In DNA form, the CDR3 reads TGTGCCAGCAGTAAACCGACAGGGGCCCGAGTCTACGAGCAGTACGTC. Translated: CASSKPTGARVYEQYV.

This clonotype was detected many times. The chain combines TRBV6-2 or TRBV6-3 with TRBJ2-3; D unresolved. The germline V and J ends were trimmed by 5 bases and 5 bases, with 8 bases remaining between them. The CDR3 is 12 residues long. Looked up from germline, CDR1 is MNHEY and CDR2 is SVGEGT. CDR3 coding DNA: TGTGCCAGCAGTCCACTGCAAGATACGCAGTATTTT. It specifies CASSPLQDTQYF.

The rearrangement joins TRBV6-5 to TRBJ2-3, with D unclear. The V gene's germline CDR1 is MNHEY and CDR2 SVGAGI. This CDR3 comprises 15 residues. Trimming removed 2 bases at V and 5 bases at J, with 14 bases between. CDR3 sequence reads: CASSYGRPFGDTQYF. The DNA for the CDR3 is TGTGCCAGCAGTTACGGCCGCCCGTTTGGAGATACGCAGTATTTT.

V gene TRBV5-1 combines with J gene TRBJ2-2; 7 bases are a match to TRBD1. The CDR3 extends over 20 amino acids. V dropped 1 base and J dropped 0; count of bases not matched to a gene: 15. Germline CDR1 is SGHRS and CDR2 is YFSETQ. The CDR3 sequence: CASSLYTGTATRTNTGELFF. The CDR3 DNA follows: TGCGCCAGCAGCTTGTATACCGGGACAGCCACAAGGACGAACACCGGGGAGCTGTTTTTT.

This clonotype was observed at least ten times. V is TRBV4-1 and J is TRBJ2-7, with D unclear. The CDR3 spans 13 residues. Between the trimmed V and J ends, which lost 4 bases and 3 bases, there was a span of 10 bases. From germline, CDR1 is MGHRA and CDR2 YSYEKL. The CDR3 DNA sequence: TGCGCCAGCAGCCTGGAGACACTCTACGAGCAGTACTTC. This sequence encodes CASSLETLYEQYF.

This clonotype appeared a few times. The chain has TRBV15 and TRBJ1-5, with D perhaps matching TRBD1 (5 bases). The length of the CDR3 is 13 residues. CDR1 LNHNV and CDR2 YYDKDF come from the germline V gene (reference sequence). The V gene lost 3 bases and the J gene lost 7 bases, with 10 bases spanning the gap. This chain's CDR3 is CATSRTAEQPQHF. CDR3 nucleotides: TGTGCCACCAGCAGGACAGCTGAACAGCCCCAGCATTTT.

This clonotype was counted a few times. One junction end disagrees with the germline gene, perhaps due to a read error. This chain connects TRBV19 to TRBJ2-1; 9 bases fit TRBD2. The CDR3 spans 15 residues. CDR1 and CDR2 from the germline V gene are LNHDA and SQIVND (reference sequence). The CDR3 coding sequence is TGTGCCAGTAGTTTGACTAGCGGCTCCTACAATGAGCAGCTCTTC. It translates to CASSLTSGSYNEQLF.